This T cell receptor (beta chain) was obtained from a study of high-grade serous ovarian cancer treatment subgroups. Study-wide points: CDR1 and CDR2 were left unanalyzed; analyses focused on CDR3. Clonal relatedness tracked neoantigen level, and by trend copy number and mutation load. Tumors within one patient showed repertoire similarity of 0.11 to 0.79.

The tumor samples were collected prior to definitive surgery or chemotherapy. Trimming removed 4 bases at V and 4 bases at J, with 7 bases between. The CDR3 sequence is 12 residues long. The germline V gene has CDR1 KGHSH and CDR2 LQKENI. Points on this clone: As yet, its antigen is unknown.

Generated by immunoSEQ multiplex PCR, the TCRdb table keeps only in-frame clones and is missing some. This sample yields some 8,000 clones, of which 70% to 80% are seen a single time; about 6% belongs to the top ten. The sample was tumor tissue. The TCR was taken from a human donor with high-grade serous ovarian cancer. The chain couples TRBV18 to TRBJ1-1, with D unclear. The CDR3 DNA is TGTGCCAGCTCACTAGGTCTCACTGAAGCTTTCTTT. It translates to CASSLGLTEAFF. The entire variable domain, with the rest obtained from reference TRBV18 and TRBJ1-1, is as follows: NAGVMQNPRHLVRRRGQEARLRCSPMKGHSHVYWYRQLPEEGLKFMVYLQKENIIDESGMPKERFSAEFPKEGPSILRIQQVVRGDSAAYFCASSLGLTEAFFGQGTRLTVV.